This TCR beta chain appears in the sequencing data of a study of blood T cell repertoires in COVID-19 (dated by TCRdb to the early 2020s). About the investigation overall: Samples from collaborators originated in the United States, Italy and Spain and spanned both the acute and convalescent phases of COVID-19. Deeply sampled blood TCRbeta repertoires from subjects exposed to, actively infected with, or recovered from COVID-19 were included in the dataset. The sample metadata nearly always contained a de-identified subject ID, COVID-19 status, age in years and sex. The material from the prospective study consisted of cDNA or gDNA derived from T cells, B-cell-depleted T cells, or PBMCs. The samples were drawn from two sources: the first 160 participants of the ongoing ImmuneRACE study, and 1,000 to 1,500 subjects contributed by 6 global collaborators. A freely available public database, intended as a resource for researchers studying the immune response to SARS-CoV-2, is where the repertoires were released. Where available, HLA class I and class II types were taken from metadata supplied by the sample provider and were not determined by assay-based typing.

The paper's findings and limits, for the study overall: The quantity of clinical and demographic metadata differed by source and by participant and was supplied without curation.

TCRbeta CDR3 regions were amplified from genomic DNA by means of the immunoSEQ Assay, a bias-controlled multiplex PCR. The original methods were these. The number of nucleated cells in each sample was estimated by amplification of reference gene primers within the assay. To quantify the absolute abundance of each unique TCRbeta CDR3 rearrangement, sequence reads were collapsed and filtered. Productive Simpson clonality was computed per sample as the square root of Simpson's diversity index over productive rearrangements. This immuneACCESS table, as held by TCRdb, lists in-frame sequences with V and J called but not all clones. Of the missing ones, under half trace to an unresolved V gene in checked studies; the others have no known cause. The V and J calls and clone size are taken from that table; D and trimming were inferred from the DNA. Across this sample there are over 200,000 clones, with approximately 90% seen only once. The leading ten clones occupy 6.2% of the sample.

Turning to this clone: The clone's antigen remains unknown. One base away there is no much larger clone; base qualities are not given.

A second Seattle source provided samples from volunteer blood donors who had recovered from COVID-19. Whole blood was collected in K2EDTA tubes by collaborating institutions according to the institutions' own protocols. For TCRbeta analysis, collaborators shipped samples in one of three forms: frozen whole blood, isolated PBMCs, or DNA extracted from either of those sample types. There are 13 amino acids in the CDR3, from cysteine to phenylalanine inclusive. The CDR3 DNA has 39 bases and is translated from base 1. V is shortened by 5 bases, J by 4 bases, and the region joining them spans 12 bases. Per the germline V gene, SGHTA is the CDR1 and FQGNSA is the CDR2.

Sequenced sample: peripheral blood. The chain employs TRBV7-2 and TRBJ2-7; the D region possibly corresponds to TRBD2 (5 bases align). The receptor's source is a man aged 55 to 70 who had recovered from COVID-19. The CDR3 sequence is CASSQRRVYEQYF. The nucleotide sequence is TGTGCCAGCAGCCAGAGGCGGGTTTACGAGCAGTACTTC.